The 32 T cell receptor beta chains below all came from one sample that was sequenced in a study of cytomegalovirus exposure and HLA in healthy donors. The primer mix had 60 Vbeta and 13 Jbeta primers. Assay used: immunoSEQ multiplex PCR; TCRdb lists only in-frame clones, some missing. The sample has more than 150,000 clones; approximately 73% are singletons. The sample consisted of PBMCs. The receptors come from a woman aged 25-40 years in good health and CMV-seropositive.

This clone has more than one count but fewer than ten. V usage is TRBV10-3 and J usage is TRBJ1-4; D gene uncertain. The germline V gene has CDR1 ENHRY and CDR2 SYGVKD. This CDR3 region has 13 residues. V lost 0 bases and J 10 bases, leaving 9 bases between the germline ends. The CDR3 region is CAISESRATKLFF. The CDR3 region has the DNA TGTGCCATCAGTGAGTCGAGAGCGACAAAACTGTTTTTT.

This chain uses TRBV14 with TRBJ2-3, with D possibly being TRBD2 (6 bases). Trimming removed 2 bases from V and 1 base from J, with 10 bases in between. This CDR3 is 15 amino acids long. CDR1 and CDR2 (germline): SGHDN, FVKESK. Here the CDR3 reads CASSQSAGRTDTQYF. CDR3 nucleotide sequence: TGTGCCAGCAGCCAATCTGCGGGACGCACAGATACGCAGTATTTT.

Only one count was recorded for this clone. The chain couples TRBV10-1 to TRBJ1-5; D is unclear. Trimming cost V 0 bases and J 6 bases, with 6 bases left between them. CDR3 length: 13 residues. The germline gives CDR1 WNHNN, CDR2 SYGVQD (reference sequence). The CDR3 loop is CASSESGVQPQHF. As DNA, the CDR3 is TGCGCCAGCAGTGAGTCCGGAGTTCAGCCCCAGCATTTT.

The V call is TRBV19, the J call TRBJ1-2; 7 positions agree with TRBD1. With 5 bases clipped from V and 0 bases from J, the junction kept 6 bases outside the gene matches. The CDR3 is 15 amino acids. Germline CDR1 and CDR2: LNHDA and SQIVND (reference sequence). The CDR3 reads CASSPWDRANYGYTF. The CDR3 nucleotides are TGTGCCAGTAGTCCCTGGGACAGAGCTAACTATGGCTACACCTTC.

A remark on this clone: Other DNA sequences of this sample code for an identical CDR3. The rearrangement uses TRBV19 and TRBJ1-5; the D gene is possibly TRBD1 (6 bases). From germline, CDR1 is LNHDA and CDR2 SQIVND (reference sequence). The CDR3 is 14 amino acids. Trimming took 4 bases from V and 1 from J, leaving 8 bases between them. The chain's CDR3 is CASSTTGSNQPQHF. The CDR3, as DNA: TGTGCCAGTAGTACTACAGGGAGCAATCAGCCCCAGCATTTT.

The table lists this clone with a few counts. The chain carries TRBV12-5 and TRBJ2-2, with TRBD2 matching over 9 bases. Germline-derived CDR1 and CDR2 are LGHNT and FRNRAP. The CDR3 length is 20 residues. V lost 0 bases, J lost 5 bases, and 16 bases stayed unmatched. DNA for the CDR3: TGTGCTAGTGGTTTGGTACGAAGCGGGGGGACACCCTCGGGGACCGGGGAGCTGTTTTTT. It is translated as CASGLVRSGGTPSGTGELFF.

The chain joins TRBV5-8 to TRBJ2-5; TRBD1 aligns across 9 bases. J gave up 14 bases and V 4 bases, and 9 bases lay outside the gene matches. There are 12 residues in the CDR3. Germline V gene lookup returns CDR1 SGHTS and CDR2 YDEGEE. The chain's CDR3 is CASSIGTGIGYF. The CDR3 DNA reads TGTGCCAGCAGCATCGGGACAGGGATCGGCTACTTC.

The rearrangement joins TRBV19 to TRBJ2-7; 8 nucleotides match TRBD1. The V gene's germline CDR1 is LNHDA and CDR2 SQIVND (reference sequence). The CDR3 loop spans 14 amino acids. V dropped 1 base and J dropped 5; count of bases not matched to a gene: 4. CDR3 nucleotides: TGTGCCAGTAGTATAGGGACAGGGACCCACGAGCAGTACTTC. It specifies CASSIGTGTHEQYF.

The rearrangement uses TRBV7-9 and TRBJ1-1; no clear D gene. The CDR3 totals 15 residues. Trimming took 6 bases from V and 1 from J, leaving 15 bases between them. The germline V gene encodes CDR1 SEHNR and CDR2 FQNEAQ (reference sequence). CDR3 sequence: CASRSSREGNTEAFF. The DNA of the CDR3 is TGTGCCAGCAGATCGTCCCGGGAGGGGAACACTGAAGCTTTCTTT.

The chain joins TRBV5-6 to TRBJ2-5; 7 bases match TRBD1. Germline V gene data show CDR1 as SGHDT and CDR2 as YYEEEE. With 3 bases clipped from V and 0 bases from J, the junction kept 8 bases outside the gene matches. This CDR3 region has 16 residues. This CDR3 is CASSSTGILYQETQYF. The CDR3 DNA follows: TGTGCCAGCAGCTCGACAGGGATCTTATACCAAGAGACCCAGTACTTC.

J is TRBJ1-5 and V is TRBV5-6; D is undetermined. From germline, CDR1 is SGHDT and CDR2 YYEEEE. CDR3 length equals 12 residues. Trimming pared 6 bases from V and 2 bases from J, leaving 6 bases between. The CDR3 sequence is CASNQGNQPQHF. CDR3 bases: TGTGCCAGCAACCAGGGCAATCAGCCCCAGCATTTT.

The chain is built from TRBV10-3 and TRBJ2-3; a possible D gene is TRBD1 (7 bases). The length of the CDR3 is 12 residues. The ends were cut back, 11 bases at V and 4 bases at J, with 13 bases in the middle. CDR1 and CDR2 from the germline V gene are ENHRY and SYGVKD. The chain's CDR3 is CAAQGEADTQYF. The CDR3 nucleotides read TGTGCCGCCCAGGGGGAGGCAGATACGCAGTATTTT.

The V and J genes are TRBV5-1 and TRBJ1-6, with TRBD1 identical over 11 bases. Germline V gene sequence: CDR1 SGHRS, CDR2 YFSETQ. This CDR3 region has 18 residues. V shed 0 bases and J 3 bases; nucleotides not matched to a gene: 5. This CDR3 reads CASSLAGQGAGYNSPLHF. The CDR3 region has the DNA TGCGCCAGCAGCTTGGCCGGACAGGGGGCTGGCTATAATTCACCCCTCCACTTT.

The chain is built from TRBV7-3 and TRBJ2-1; 11 bases fit TRBD2. The CDR3 loop spans 15 amino acids. Germline values: CDR1 SGHTA, CDR2 FQGTGA. J lost 6 bases, V lost 5 bases, and 6 bases had no gene match. The CDR3 DNA sequence: TGTGCCAGCAGCCTTAGCGGGGGGGCCCCCAATGAGCAGTTCTTC. This encodes CASSLSGGAPNEQFF. Complete variable domain (other parts from reference TRBV7-3 and TRBJ2-1): GAGVSQTPSNKVTEKGKYVELRCDPISGHTALYWYRQSLGQGPEFLIYFQGTGAADDSGLPNDRFFAVRPEGSVSTLKIQRTERGDSAVYLCASSLSGGAPNEQFFGPGTRLTVL.

The chain recombines TRBV18 with TRBJ2-5, with a weak D call TRBD2 (6 bases). With the DNA end fitting TRBJ2-7 better, the J assignment may be wrong. CDR3 length: 14 residues. Germline V gene sequence: CDR1 KGHSH, CDR2 LQKENI. CDR3: CASSPPGTAYEQYF. The CDR3 nucleotides are TGTGCCAGCTCACCACCGGGGACTGCCTACGAGCAGTACTTC.

This clone was observed a few times. The chain recombines TRBV10-1 with TRBJ2-5; TRBD1 agrees at 9 bases. With V trimmed by 3 bases and J by 1 base, 6 bases remained unmatched. Per the germline V gene, CDR1 is WNHNN and CDR2 is SYGVQD (reference sequence). CDR3 length equals 16 residues. CDR3 sequence: CASSDGLGQGQETQYF. The CDR3 DNA follows: TGCGCCAGCAGTGATGGGTTGGGACAGGGCCAAGAGACCCAGTACTTC.

This clone has just a few counts. The chain is built from TRBV30 and TRBJ2-2; 9 nucleotides agree with TRBD2. The V gene end was trimmed by 3 bases and the J gene end by 5 bases; junction bases not matched to a gene: 4. The CDR3 length is 14 residues. CDR1 and CDR2 from the germline V gene are GTSNPN and SVGIG (reference sequence). The CDR3 spells CAWRVSGGTGELFF. The DNA for the CDR3 is TGTGCCTGGAGGGTTAGCGGGGGAACCGGGGAGCTGTTTTTT.

A word on this clone: At the DNA level, this CDR3 is encoded by other sequences in the same sample as well. This chain uses TRBV6-6 with TRBJ2-2; perhaps TRBD2 as D (6 bases). V lost 4 bases and J 4 bases, leaving 10 bases between the germline ends. Germline V gene sequence: CDR1 MNHNY, CDR2 SVGAGI (reference sequence). This CDR3 region has 14 residues. For the CDR3, the DNA is TGTGCCAGCAGTTTGGAGGGGCTCACCGGGGAGCTGTTTTTT. Residues: CASSLEGLTGELFF.

A few counts support this clone. As DNA, the CDR3 is TGTGCCAGCAGCTTAGACACTAAGTACGAGCAGTACTTC. Protein product: CASSLDTKYEQYF. This rearrangement joins TRBV11-2 to TRBJ2-7; D is ambiguous. Looked up from germline, CDR1 is SGHAT and CDR2 is FQNNGV. V gave up 0 bases and J gave up 4 bases, with 7 bases separating them. The CDR3 runs to 13 residues.

This sequence joins TRBV5-6 and TRBJ2-5; 10 bases map to TRBD1. The CDR3 is 16 residues long. Trimming cost V 4 bases and J 14 bases; bases outside gene matches: 20. Germline V lookup: CDR1 SGHDT, CDR2 YYEEEE. The CDR3 loop is CASSTAGTGEVLIHYF. For the CDR3, the DNA is TGTGCCAGCAGCACGGCCGGGACAGGGGAGGTCCTCATACATTACTTC. The full variable domain, completed using reference TRBV5-6 and TRBJ2-5, is DAGVTQSPTHLIKTRGQQVTLRCSPKSGHDTVSWYQQALGQGPQFIFQYYEEEERQRGNFPDRFSGHQFPNYSSELNVNALLLGDSALYLCASSTAGTGEVLIHYFGPGTRLLVL.

The chain uses TRBV19 and TRBJ1-1, with 9 bases matching TRBD1. This CDR3 spans 13 amino acids. Germline V gene sequence: CDR1 LNHDA, CDR2 SQIVND (reference sequence). The V and J ends lost 7 bases and 6 bases, in that order; junction bases with no gene match: 6. The CDR3, as DNA: TGTGCCAGTACCGCGGACAGGGGAGCTGAAGCTTTCTTT. It specifies CASTADRGAEAFF.

This sequence joins TRBV9 and TRBJ2-1, with D maybe TRBD1 (5 bases). Germline-derived CDR1 and CDR2 are SGDLS and YYNGEE. This CDR3 contains 18 residues. V lost 0 bases and J lost 0, with 16 bases in between. This chain's CDR3 is CASSVEGIAALSYNEQFF. The CDR3 nucleotides are TGTGCCAGCAGCGTAGAGGGGATCGCAGCCCTCTCCTACAATGAGCAGTTCTTC.

The chain is built from TRBV2 and TRBJ2-1; possible D gene TRBD1, 5 bases. V lost 7 bases and J 3 bases, leaving 10 bases between the germline ends. Germline assignment: CDR1 SNHLY and CDR2 FYNNEI. The CDR3 has 13 amino acids. The CDR3 is CASNGAVYNEQFF. CDR3 DNA sequence: TGTGCCAGCAATGGGGCAGTCTACAATGAGCAGTTCTTC. Filled out from reference TRBV2 and TRBJ2-1, the complete variable domain reads EPEVTQTPSHQVTQMGQEVILRCVPISNHLYFYWYRQILGQKVEFLVSFYNNEISEKSEIFDDQFSVERPDGSNFTLKIRSTKLEDSAMYFCASNGAVYNEQFFGPGTRLTVL.

This chain joins TRBV19 and TRBJ2-1; 8 bases are shared with TRBD2. Germline V lookup: CDR1 LNHDA, CDR2 SQIVND (reference sequence). The CDR3 has 13 residues. After removal of 5 bases from V and 9 bases from J, the junction contained 6 bases not matched to a gene. CDR3 DNA sequence: TGTGCCAGTAGTGATGTAGCGGGGCTTGAGCAGTTCTTC. Amino acids: CASSDVAGLEQFF. Using reference TRBV19 and TRBJ2-1 for the parts outside the CDR3, the full variable domain is DGGITQSPKYLFRKEGQNVTLSCEQNLNHDAMYWYRQDPGQGLRLIYYSQIVNDFQKGDIAEGYSVSREKKESFPLTVTSAQKNPTAFYLCASSDVAGLEQFFGPGTRLTVL.

The V gene is TRBV7-2, the J gene TRBJ2-7; 12 nucleotides agree with TRBD2. Per the germline V gene, CDR1 is SGHTA and CDR2 is FQGNSA. The CDR3 runs to 15 residues. V shed 4 bases, J shed 3 bases, and the junction held 4 bases outside the gene matches. CDR3 residues: CASSSRLAGVYEQYF. CDR3 nucleotide sequence: TGTGCCAGCAGCTCTCGACTAGCGGGGGTCTACGAGCAGTACTTC.

Regarding this clone: Germline and junction disagree at one end, which may indicate a read error. The sample carries other DNA sequences with the same CDR3. The J gene is TRBJ2-1, the V gene TRBV5-1; 8 bases agree with TRBD1. Germline V CDR1 and CDR2: SGHRS, YFSETQ. This CDR3 has 15 amino acids. The DNA for the CDR3 is TGCGCCAGCAGCGCGGGACAGGAGGCCTACAACGAGCAGTTCTTC. Its translation: CASSAGQEAYNEQFF.

V usage is TRBV12-5 and J usage is TRBJ2-1; 9 bases match TRBD2. The CDR3 consists of 17 residues. V trimming: 0 bases; J trimming: 0 bases; junction bases outside the gene matches: 3. Germline CDR1 reads LGHNT; CDR2 reads FRNRAP. The CDR3 DNA sequence: TGTGCTAGTGGTTTGGTTAGCGGGGGCTACTCCTACAATGAGCAGTTCTTC. It translates to CASGLVSGGYSYNEQFF.

This clone was counted a single time. V and J are TRBV30 and TRBJ2-3; the match to TRBD2 covers 10 bases. With V trimmed by 2 bases and J by 2 bases, 4 bases remained unmatched. Looked up from germline, CDR1 is GTSNPN and CDR2 is SVGIG (reference sequence). CDR3 length equals 15 residues. The CDR3 is CAWSKLAGLTDTQYF. CDR3 coding DNA: TGTGCCTGGAGTAAACTAGCGGGGCTCACAGATACGCAGTATTTT.

The CDR3: CASSSRPVREGYTF. The CDR3 DNA reads TGTGCCAGCAGCTCTCGCCCCGTACGGGAGGGCTACACCTTC. The genes are TRBV5-4 and TRBJ1-2; no clear D. With 3 bases removed from V and 8 bases from J, the gap between germline ends came to 17 bases. The germline gives CDR1 SGHNT, CDR2 YYREEE (reference sequence). The CDR3 extends over 14 amino acids.

This clone was counted a single time. The genes are TRBV27 and TRBJ1-5; D not certain. The germline V gene has CDR1 MNHEY and CDR2 SMNVEV (reference sequence). V shed 5 bases and J shed 8 bases, with 16 bases lying between them. This CDR3 region has 14 residues. CDR3 coding DNA: TGTGCCAGCAGTACCCGGGGTCCTGGGGAGCCCCAGCATTTT. This translates into CASSTRGPGEPQHF.

This rearrangement joins TRBV4-3 to TRBJ2-1, with TRBD1 as a possible D gene (7 bases). The germline V and J ends were trimmed by 4 bases and 3 bases, with 16 bases remaining between them. This CDR3 spans 16 amino acids. The V gene's germline CDR1 is LGHNA and CDR2 YSLEER. Here the CDR3 reads CASSLRAGGLYNEQFF. DNA of the CDR3: TGCGCCAGCAGCCTTAGAGCAGGGGGACTCTACAATGAGCAGTTCTTC.

The rearrangement uses TRBV28 and TRBJ1-1, with 7 positions matching TRBD1. Germline V gene lookup returns CDR1 MDHEN and CDR2 SYDVKM. The V segment lost 2 bases and the J segment 0 bases; nucleotides outside the gene matches: 6. CDR3 size: 16 residues. The CDR3 coding sequence is TGTGCCAGCAGTTTAGGATACAGGGGAATGAACACTGAAGCTTTCTTT. It yields the protein CASSLGYRGMNTEAFF.